The following is a T cell receptor beta chain sequence with its context. Antigen unknown. V was pared by 6 bases and J by 4 bases, with 15 bases between. This CDR3 is built from 14 residues. Germline CDR1 MDHEN, CDR2 SYDVKM. The sample originates from a study of shared clonotypes between healthy human individuals. Several immunoSEQ plates held equal portions of the genomic DNA taken from each subset. The table came from immunoSEQ multiplex PCR; TCRdb's copy has only in-frame clones and leaves some out. Found here are 660,000 or so clones, approximately 96% of them singletons; the top ten hold about 0.12%. CD45RO-negative, CCR7-positively selected cells formed the naive CD8 fraction, excluding terminally differentiated effector memory CD45RA+ cells. Study-level results: A limitation of the genetic and exposure-history diversity represented arose from few donors.

Sequenced material: naive CD8+ T cells sorted from blood. The V and J genes are TRBV28 and TRBJ1-2, with D possibly TRBD1 on 6 matching bases. The receptor was isolated from a woman younger than 45 in good health. CDR3 residues: CASRAGHWIYGYTF. CDR3 bases: TGTGCCAGCAGGGCGGGACACTGGATCTATGGCTACACCTTC.